A single sample gave rise to the 17 T cell receptor beta chains below, sequenced in a study of T cells in women clearing cervical HPV infection. The data were produced by immunoSEQ multiplex PCR, yet TCRdb's version contains in-frame clones alone and is incomplete. The sample's table shows approximately 35,000 clones. The source material was blood buffy coat. The receptors derive from a woman aged 18 to 69 with a cervical HPV16 infection that either progressed to CIN3+ or cleared (not recorded which).

The CDR3 DNA, read in part, is TGCGCCAGCTCGGGGGGGAACCAAGAGACC. Amino acids: CASSGGNQET. The entire CDR3 protein is CASSGGNQETQYF. This chain links TRBV5-1 with TRBJ2-5, with TRBD2 matching over 8 bases. Read data end 3 residues before the CDR3 end; the end is taken from the germline J gene. Germline V gene data show CDR1 as SGHRS and CDR2 as YFSETQ. V lost 7 bases, J lost 0 bases, and 2 bases stayed unmatched. This CDR3 spans 13 amino acids.

With respect to this clone: With the read ending 3 residues before the CDR3 end, the germline J gene is used to fill in that end. V is TRBV29-1 and J is TRBJ2-3; the D gene is possibly TRBD2 (6 bases). CDR1 SQVTM and CDR2 ANQGSEA come from the germline V gene. This CDR3 contains 14 residues. The CDR3 DNA, read in part, is TGCAGCGTTGAAGAAGCCGGGGGTCAAGAGACG. Its protein product is CSVEEAGGQET. The CDR3, in full, reads CSVEEAGGQETQYF.

On this clone itself: The read comes to an end 3 residues before the CDR3 does, leaving the germline J gene to fill in the end. The chain uses TRBV7-2 and TRBJ2-5; 9 bases are a match to TRBD2. The germline V gene has CDR1 SGHTA and CDR2 FQGNSA. V was pared by 9 bases and J by 1 base, with 9 bases of the junction left unmatched. The CDR3 is 15 residues long. The covered CDR3 bases are TGTGCCAGTACACAGAGCGGGGGGTTCCAAGAGACC. This codes for CASTQSGGFQET. The full CDR3 protein is CASTQSGGFQETQYF.

As regards this clone: The read falls 3 residues short of the CDR3 end, and the missing part is taken from the germline J gene. The chain recombines TRBV20-1 with TRBJ2-2, with D possibly matching TRBD1 (6 bases). The V end was cut by 3 bases, the J end by 1 base, with 18 bases between. Germline V gene data show CDR1 as DFQATT and CDR2 as SNEGSKA (reference sequence). This CDR3 is built from 17 residues. The chain's CDR3 is CSASPLVGTLNTGELFF. CDR3 bases read: TGCAGTGCTAGCCCCCTCGTGGGGACATTGAACACCGGGGAG.

With respect to this clone: Read coverage stops 3 residues before the CDR3 terminus; the germline J gene supplies the remainder. V gene TRBV7-8 combines with J gene TRBJ2-3; 11 bases line up with TRBD2. The V gene end was trimmed by 5 bases and the J gene end by 0 bases; junction bases not matched to a gene: 4. The germline V gene has CDR1 SGHVS and CDR2 FQNEAQ. The CDR3 spans 16 residues. Here the CDR3 reads CASSPSGRLSTDTQYF. CDR3 bases read: TGTGCCAGCAGCCCTAGCGGGAGGCTTAGCACAGATACG.

CDR3 sequence reads: CASSSQGLKNIQYF. The DNA read from the CDR3 is TGTGCCAGCAGCTCACAGGGGCTCAAAAACATT. The V gene is TRBV5-4, the J gene TRBJ2-4, with TRBD1 identical over 7 bases. The read ends 3 residues shy of where the CDR3 ends; the end is completed using the germline J gene. The CDR3 extends over 14 amino acids. J lost 3 bases, V lost 3 bases, and 3 bases had no gene match. Looked up from germline, CDR1 is SGHNT and CDR2 is YYREEE (reference sequence).

In regard to this clone: The CDR3 goes on 3 residues after the read ends, and that part is filled in from the germline J gene. This rearrangement joins TRBV7-9 to TRBJ2-3; D is undetermined. CDR1 SEHNR and CDR2 FQNEAQ come from the germline V gene (reference sequence). Trimming stripped 1 base from V and 2 bases from J, with 10 bases between. This CDR3 spans 15 amino acids. The CDR3 region is CASSLGVWATDTQYF. Incomplete CDR3 DNA: TGTGCCAGCAGCTTAGGGGTCTGGGCCACAGATACG.

Notes on this clone: The sequence runs out 3 residues before the end of the CDR3; the remainder is reconstructed from the germline J gene. The chain couples TRBV2 to TRBJ2-1; the match to TRBD2 covers 13 bases. The trim removed 1 base at V and 6 bases at J, leaving 9 bases unmatched. Germline CDR1 SNHLY, CDR2 FYNNEI. The CDR3 runs 18 residues. CDR3 residues: CASSEGITSGRALNEQFF. The DNA read from the CDR3 is TGTGCCAGCAGTGAAGGGATTACTAGCGGGAGGGCCCTCAATGAG.

Note on this clone: Relative to the germline gene, one junction end is altered; a read error may explain this. The read ends 3 residues before the CDR3 terminus; that terminus is restored from the germline J gene. The sample carries other DNA sequences with the same CDR3. The chain joins TRBV7-2 to TRBJ1-3; 7 bases agree with TRBD1. The CDR3 runs 15 residues. CDR1 SGHTA and CDR2 FQGNSA come from the germline V gene. The sequenced CDR3 bases are TGTGCCAGCAGCTCGCAGGGGGTAGCTGGAAACACG. This translates into CASSSQGVAGNT. The full CDR3 reads CASSSQGVAGNTIYF.

Note on this clone: The CDR3 goes on 3 residues after the read ends, and that part is filled in from the germline J gene. The chain employs TRBV20-1 and TRBJ2-3; D unresolved. Germline values: CDR1 DFQATT, CDR2 SNEGSKA (reference sequence). V shed 3 bases and J shed 5 bases, with 9 bases lying between them. The CDR3 has 12 amino acids. This CDR3 reads CSARSTVDTQYF. CDR3 DNA, as far as it was read: TGCAGTGCTAGGTCAACTGTAGATACG.

As for this clone: The CDR3 is cut off 3 residues early in the read; its end comes from the germline J gene. The gene calls are TRBV5-1 and TRBJ1-4; the D gene is possibly TRBD1 (5 bases). Trimming left V 0 bases short and J 3 bases short, with 18 bases between. Germline assignment: CDR1 SGHRS and CDR2 YFSETQ. This CDR3 is 18 amino acids long. The covered CDR3 bases are TGCGCCAGCAGCTTGGGCGGGGACGGGTCTCCTTCTAATGAAAAA. Amino acids: CASSLGGDGSPSNEK. The full CDR3 protein reads CASSLGGDGSPSNEKLFF. The whole variable domain, remainder taken from reference TRBV5-1 and TRBJ1-4, is KAGVTQTPRYLIKTRGQQVTLSCSPISGHRSVSWYQQTPGQGLQFLFEYFSETQRNKGNFPGRFSGRQFSNSRSEMNVSTLELGDSALYLCASSLGGDGSPSNEKLFFGSGTQLSVL.

With respect to this clone: The CDR3 is cut off 3 residues early in the read; its end comes from the germline J gene. The chain combines TRBV6-2 or TRBV6-3 with TRBJ2-5; D might be TRBD2 (7 bases). Trimming cost V 0 bases and J 5 bases, with 19 bases left between them. Looked up from germline, CDR1 is MNHEY and CDR2 is SVGEGT. The CDR3 runs 17 residues. The CDR3 here is CASSYSSRGARGETQYF. The sequenced CDR3 bases are TGTGCCAGCAGTTACTCGAGCCGGGGGGCTCGGGGGGAGACC.

On this clone itself: One junction end does not reproduce the germline sequence, and a read error may be involved. The read ends 3 residues before the CDR3 terminus; that terminus is restored from the germline J gene. The chain is built from TRBV4-2 and TRBJ1-1; D is unclear. Germline V gene data show CDR1 as LGHNA and CDR2 as YNFKEQ. The length of the CDR3 is 13 residues. Partial CDR3 DNA: TGCGCCAGCAGCCAAGAGAGATCACATGAA. This encodes CASSQERSHE. The entire CDR3 is CASSQERSHEAFF.

Comments on this clone: The read halts 3 residues ahead of the CDR3 end, with the missing end drawn from the germline J gene. The rearrangement links TRBV11-3 to TRBJ2-3, with D hard to call. The CDR3 is 12 amino acids. The V end lost 4 bases, the J end lost 8 bases, and 10 bases lay between the germline ends. Germline lookup yields CDR1 SGHNT and CDR2 YENEEA. The CDR3 loop reads CASSSLTGTQYF. The DNA read from the CDR3 is TGTGCCAGCAGCTCCCTCACGGGTACG.

About this clone itself: The read stops 3 residues short of the end of the CDR3; the missing end is completed from the germline J gene. This sequence joins TRBV28 and TRBJ1-4, with a tentative D call TRBD1 (5 bases). The length of the CDR3 is 11 residues. CDR1 and CDR2 from the germline V gene are MDHEN and SYDVKM. CDR3 DNA, as far as it was read: TGTGCCAGTAGCTTGAAGGGGAAA. It specifies CASSLKGK. The whole CDR3 is CASSLKGKLFF.

The sequenced CDR3 bases are TGTGCCAGCAGCTTGGACAGGGGGCTCGACGAG. This gives the protein CASSLDRGLDE. The whole CDR3 sequence is CASSLDRGLDEQYF. V and J are TRBV7-2 and TRBJ2-7, with TRBD1 matching 11 bases. Coverage ceases 3 residues before the CDR3 finishes, and the germline J gene fills in the end. CDR1 and CDR2 (germline): SGHTA, FQGNSA. J lost 5 bases, V lost 3 bases, and 3 bases had no gene match. The CDR3 runs to 14 residues.

Comments on this clone: The sequenced fragment ends 3 residues before the CDR3 boundary, so the rest is inferred from the germline J gene. The genes are TRBV7-2 and TRBJ1-1, with 8 bases matching TRBD1. The V gene's germline CDR1 is SGHTA and CDR2 FQGNSA. The CDR3 covers 15 residues. V shed 5 bases and J 7 bases; nucleotides not matched to a gene: 12. Incomplete CDR3 DNA: TGTGCCAGCAGCCCCGTACAGGGGGGGCTGGGTGAA. Translation gives CASSPVQGGLGE. The whole CDR3 sequence reads CASSPVQGGLGEAFF.